These T cell receptor beta chains were read from a single sample in a study of PD-1 blockade in classical Hodgkin lymphoma. Here immunoSEQ multiplex PCR was the method, and the copy in TCRdb shows in-frame clones only, minus some. The repertoire holds 110,000 or so clones, with roughly 87% as singletons. The starting material was peripheral blood mononuclear cells (PBMCs), obtained before the second cycle of nivolumab. The receptors come from a human donor with classical Hodgkin lymphoma. The CDR3 runs from the conserved cysteine through the conserved F or W. D genes are given only for firm matches. The size of a clone is reported for some rows only, either as once, few or many, or as a class for expanded clones.

NA	NA	TRBV11-2	TRBJ1-4	TGTGCCAGCAGCGCGGGAGGGCAAGGAGGAGAAAAACTGTTTTTT	CASSAGGQGGEKLFF
TRBD2	NA	TRBV18	TRBJ2-7	TGTGCCAGCTCACCAGAGGGACTAGCGGGAGGGCCGTACGAGCAGTACTTC	CASSPEGLAGGPYEQYF
NA	NA	TRBV2	TRBJ1-3	TGTGCCAGCAGTCCTACCGGGTTCCCTTTCTCTGGAAACACCATATATTTT	CASSPTGFPFSGNTIYF
NA	few	TRBV9	TRBJ2-3	TGTGCCAGCAGCGTAGTACCCGGAGCCGGCACAGATACGCAGTATTTT	CASSVVPGAGTDTQYF
NA	once	TRBV11-2	TRBJ2-3	TGTGCCAGCAGCTTAGTGGGACACAGCACAGATACGCAGTATTTT	CASSLVGHSTDTQYF
TRBD1	NA	TRBV29-1	TRBJ1-2	TGCAGCGTTGAAGGAAGAAGGGGGCGCGACTATGGCTACACCTTC	CSVEGRRGRDYGYTF
NA	NA	TRBV28	TRBJ1-1	TGTGCCAGCAGATCTACCCCGAACACTGAAGCTTTCTTT	CASRSTPNTEAFF
NA	once	TRBV5-6	TRBJ1-1	TGTGCCAGCAGCTTGGAGGACGCCTTAGGGGAGGCTTTCTTT	CASSLEDALGEAFF
NA	NA	TRBV11-2	TRBJ2-7	TGTGCCAGCAGCTTGAGGTACTCCGAGCAGTACTTC	CASSLRYSEQYF
NA	NA	TRBV5-1	TRBJ2-7	TGCGCCAGCAGGTACAGGACGGAGTTCAGCTCCTACGAGCAGTACTTC	CASRYRTEFSSYEQYF
NA	NA	TRBV5-5	TRBJ2-6	TGTGCCAGCAGCTTGGGGGCAGGGTCTTACTCTGGGGCCAACGTCCTGACTTTC	CASSLGAGSYSGANVLTF
NA	NA	TRBV27	TRBJ1-1	TGTGCCAGCAGTCGATACTTTAACACTGAAGCTTTCTTT	CASSRYFNTEAFF
NA	NA	TRBV21-1	TRBJ2-7	TGTGCCAGCACCCCTTGGAGGTACGAGCAGTACTTC	CASTPWRYEQYF
NA	NA	TRBV5-1	TRBJ2-4	TGCGCCAGCAGCTTGGTGGCAGGTATTATAATGACCAAAAACATTCAGTACTTC	CASSLVAGIIMTKNIQYF
TRBD2	NA	TRBV4-1	TRBJ2-2	TGCGCCAGCAGCCAGGCGGGACTAGTCCCCGGGGAGCTGTTTTTT	CASSQAGLVPGELFF
TRBD2	NA	TRBV27	TRBJ2-7	TGTGCCAGCAGTATCGGGGGGGGCTACGAGCAGTACTTC	CASSIGGGYEQYF
TRBD2	NA	TRBV6-6	TRBJ2-1	TGTGCCAGCAGCCGACTAGCGGGGGAATACAATGAGCAGTTCTTC	CASSRLAGEYNEQFF
NA	NA	TRBV6-6	TRBJ2-7	TGTGCCAGCAGTTACGGTCGGGGACTCTACGAGCAGTACTTC	CASSYGRGLYEQYF
TRBD2	once	TRBV19	TRBJ2-7	TGTGCCAGTAGTACCTCTAGCGGGCCTGTGTACGAGCAGTACTTC	CASSTSSGPVYEQYF
TRBD1	once	TRBV10-3	TRBJ2-7	TGTGCCATCAGTGGGGGACAGCAAGAGCAGTACTTC	CAISGGQQEQYF
NA	once	TRBV30	TRBJ1-2	TGTGCCTGGAGTGTCGAGGCAGACTATGGCTACACCTTC	CAWSVEADYGYTF
TRBD1	NA	TRBV6-1	TRBJ2-5	TGTGCCAGCAGTGAAGGGGGGACAGGGCACGAGACCCAGTACTTC	CASSEGGTGHETQYF
NA	NA	TRBV6-1	TRBJ2-7	TGTGCCAGCAGTGAAGTGGCAGGGCACTCTTACGAGCAGTACTTC	CASSEVAGHSYEQYF
NA	NA	TRBV13	TRBJ2-7	TGTGCCAGCAGCTTAATCAGACTAGATCGCTCCTACGAGCAGTACTTC	CASSLIRLDRSYEQYF
NA	NA	TRBV27	TRBJ2-7	TGTGCCAGCAGTTTAAAGACCGCAACCTACGAGCAGTACTTC	CASSLKTATYEQYF
NA	NA	TRBV4-2	TRBJ1-2	TGTGCCAGCAGCCAAAGGCTTGACGGAGATGGCTACACCTTC	CASSQRLDGDGYTF
NA	NA	TRBV10-1	TRBJ2-7	TGCGCCAGCAGTGACGGGCCGAGCTCCTACGAGCAGTACTTC	CASSDGPSSYEQYF
TRBD1	NA	TRBV6-1	TRBJ2-7	TGTGCCGGGCCGGGGACAGCCACCTACGAGCAGTACTTC	CAGPGTATYEQYF
TRBD2	NA	TRBV11-2	TRBJ2-2	TGTGCCAGCAGTTTTACTAGCGGGAGAGGGGAGCTGTTTTTT	CASSFTSGRGELFF
NA	NA	TRBV5-5	TRBJ1-2	TGTGCCAGCAGCTTGGGATTCTCGGGGGTGGAGGGCTACACCTTC	CASSLGFSGVEGYTF
NA	NA	TRBV7-2	TRBJ2-7	TGTGCCAGCAGCTCTGTGAGGGGGTACGAGCAGTACTTC	CASSSVRGYEQYF
NA	many	TRBV25-1	TRBJ1-1	TGTGCCAGCAGTGACGGCAGGGCCGACGAAGCTTTCTTT	CASSDGRADEAFF
NA	NA	TRBV6-5	TRBJ1-5	TGTGCCAGCAGTGAATTTGAGAGTTGGCAGCCCCAGCATTTT	CASSEFESWQPQHF